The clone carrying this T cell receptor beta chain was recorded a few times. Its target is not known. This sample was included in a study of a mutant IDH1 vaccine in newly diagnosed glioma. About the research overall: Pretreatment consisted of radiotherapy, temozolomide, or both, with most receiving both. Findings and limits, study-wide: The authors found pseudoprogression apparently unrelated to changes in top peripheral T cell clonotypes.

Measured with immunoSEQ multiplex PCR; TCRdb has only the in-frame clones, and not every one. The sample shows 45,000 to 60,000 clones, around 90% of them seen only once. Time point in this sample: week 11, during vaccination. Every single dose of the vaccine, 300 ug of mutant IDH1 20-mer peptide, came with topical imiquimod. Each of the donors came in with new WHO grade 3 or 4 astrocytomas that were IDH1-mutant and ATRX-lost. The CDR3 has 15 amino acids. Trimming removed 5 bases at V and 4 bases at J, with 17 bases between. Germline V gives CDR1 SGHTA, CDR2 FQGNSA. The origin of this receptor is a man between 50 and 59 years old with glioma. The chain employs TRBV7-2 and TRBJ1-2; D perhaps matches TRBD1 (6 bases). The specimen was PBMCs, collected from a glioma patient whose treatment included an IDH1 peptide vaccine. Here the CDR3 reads CASSGSRDTGYGYTF. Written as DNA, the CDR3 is TGTGCCAGCAGCGGTTCTCGGGACACCGGCTATGGCTACACCTTC.